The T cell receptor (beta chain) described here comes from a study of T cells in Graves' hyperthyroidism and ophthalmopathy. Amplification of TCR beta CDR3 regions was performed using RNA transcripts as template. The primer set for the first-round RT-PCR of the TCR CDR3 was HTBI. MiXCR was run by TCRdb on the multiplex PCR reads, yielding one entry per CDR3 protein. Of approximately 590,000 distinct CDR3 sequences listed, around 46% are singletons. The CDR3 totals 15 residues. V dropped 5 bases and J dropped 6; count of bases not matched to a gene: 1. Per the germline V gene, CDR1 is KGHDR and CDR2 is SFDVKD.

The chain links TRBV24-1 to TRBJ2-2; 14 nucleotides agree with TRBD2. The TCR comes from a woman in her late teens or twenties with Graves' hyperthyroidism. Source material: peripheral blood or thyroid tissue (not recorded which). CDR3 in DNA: TGTGCCACCAGTGGGGGACTAGCGGGAGCCGGGGAGCTGTTTTTT. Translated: CATSGGLAGAGELFF.